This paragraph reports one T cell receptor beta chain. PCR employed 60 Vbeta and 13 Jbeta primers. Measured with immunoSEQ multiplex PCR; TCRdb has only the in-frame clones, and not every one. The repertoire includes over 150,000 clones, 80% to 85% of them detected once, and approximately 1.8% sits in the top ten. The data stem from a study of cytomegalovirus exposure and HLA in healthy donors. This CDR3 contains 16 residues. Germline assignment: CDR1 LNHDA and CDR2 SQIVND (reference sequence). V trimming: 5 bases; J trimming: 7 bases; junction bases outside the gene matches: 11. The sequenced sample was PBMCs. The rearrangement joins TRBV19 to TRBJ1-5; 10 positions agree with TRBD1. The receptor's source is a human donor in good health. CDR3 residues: CASSLGMTGGYQPQHF. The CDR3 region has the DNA TGTGCCAGTAGTCTAGGTATGACAGGGGGCTACCAGCCCCAGCATTTT. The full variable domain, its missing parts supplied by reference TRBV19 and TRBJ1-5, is DGGITQSPKYLFRKEGQNVTLSCEQNLNHDAMYWYRQDPGQGLRLIYYSQIVNDFQKGDIAEGYSVSREKKESFPLTVTSAQKNPTAFYLCASSLGMTGGYQPQHFGDGTRLSIL.